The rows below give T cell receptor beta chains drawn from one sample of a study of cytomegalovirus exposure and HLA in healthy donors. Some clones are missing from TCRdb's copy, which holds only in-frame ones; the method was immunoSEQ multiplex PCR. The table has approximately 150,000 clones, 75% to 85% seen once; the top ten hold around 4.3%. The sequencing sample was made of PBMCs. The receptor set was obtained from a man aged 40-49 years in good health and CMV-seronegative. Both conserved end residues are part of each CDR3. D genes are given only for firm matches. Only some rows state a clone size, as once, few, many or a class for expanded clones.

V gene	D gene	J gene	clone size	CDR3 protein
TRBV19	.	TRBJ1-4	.	CASRHRQYEKLFF
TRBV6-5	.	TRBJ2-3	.	CASSSVFTSTDTQYF
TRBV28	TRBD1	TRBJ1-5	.	CASRRTGEQPQHF
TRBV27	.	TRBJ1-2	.	CASSALDTPVYGYTF
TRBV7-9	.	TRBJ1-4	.	CASSLLNGYKAGEKLFF
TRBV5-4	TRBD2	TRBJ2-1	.	CASSLPLAGPNEQFF
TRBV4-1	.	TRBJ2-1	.	CASSQYREGGEQFF
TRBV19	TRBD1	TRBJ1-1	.	CASSNTGGTEAFF
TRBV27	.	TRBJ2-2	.	CASSSTGSGELFF
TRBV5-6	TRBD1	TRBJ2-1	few	CASSGDRDEFF
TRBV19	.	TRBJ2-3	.	CASSTPAATDTQYF
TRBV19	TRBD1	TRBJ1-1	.	CASSMITTGTGPFMNTEAFF
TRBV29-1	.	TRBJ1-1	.	CSARPFGGAEAFF
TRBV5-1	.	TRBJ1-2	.	CASSLDVRSGYTF
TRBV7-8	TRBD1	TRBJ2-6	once	CASSRGGPGANVLTF
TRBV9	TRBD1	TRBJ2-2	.	CASSQGPGGNTGELFF
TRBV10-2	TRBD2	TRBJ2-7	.	CASSETGGTAYEQYF
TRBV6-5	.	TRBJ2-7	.	CASSYIGRVHEQYF
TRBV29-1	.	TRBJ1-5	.	CSVPPKTTYSNQPQHF
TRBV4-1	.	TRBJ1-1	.	CASSHFGQGSDTEAFF
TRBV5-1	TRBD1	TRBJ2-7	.	CASSSLDRGFYYEQYF
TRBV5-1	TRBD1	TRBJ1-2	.	CASSTDRGANYGYTF
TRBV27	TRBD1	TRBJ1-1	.	CASSPGQGIPNTEAFF
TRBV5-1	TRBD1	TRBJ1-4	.	CASSLVGQGNEKLFF
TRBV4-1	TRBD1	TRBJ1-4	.	CASSQEGTGWEKLFF